This TCR beta chain was found in a study of T cell responses to AZD1222 COVID-19 vaccine. Study-wide findings and caveats: Most donors were white British and more were female, and clonal diversity was possibly underestimated.

About this clone itself: The antigen remains unidentified.

CDR3 length: 15 amino acids. With 6 bases removed from V and 4 bases from J, the gap between germline ends came to 16 bases. Per the germline V gene, CDR1 is MDHEN and CDR2 is SYDVKM. The method was immunoSEQ multiplex PCR; TCRdb's version includes in-frame clones alone and lacks a portion of them. The table includes over 90,000 clones, 88% detected once. The receptor comes from an adult in good health. The sample in question was peripheral blood, obtained on day 0 of AZD1222 vaccination. The V and J genes are TRBV28 and TRBJ1-3; possibly TRBD1 for D (6 bases). The CDR3 DNA is TGTGCCAGCAGCTATGACCATGGGGGCGGAAACACCATATATTTT. It encodes CASSYDHGGGNTIYF.